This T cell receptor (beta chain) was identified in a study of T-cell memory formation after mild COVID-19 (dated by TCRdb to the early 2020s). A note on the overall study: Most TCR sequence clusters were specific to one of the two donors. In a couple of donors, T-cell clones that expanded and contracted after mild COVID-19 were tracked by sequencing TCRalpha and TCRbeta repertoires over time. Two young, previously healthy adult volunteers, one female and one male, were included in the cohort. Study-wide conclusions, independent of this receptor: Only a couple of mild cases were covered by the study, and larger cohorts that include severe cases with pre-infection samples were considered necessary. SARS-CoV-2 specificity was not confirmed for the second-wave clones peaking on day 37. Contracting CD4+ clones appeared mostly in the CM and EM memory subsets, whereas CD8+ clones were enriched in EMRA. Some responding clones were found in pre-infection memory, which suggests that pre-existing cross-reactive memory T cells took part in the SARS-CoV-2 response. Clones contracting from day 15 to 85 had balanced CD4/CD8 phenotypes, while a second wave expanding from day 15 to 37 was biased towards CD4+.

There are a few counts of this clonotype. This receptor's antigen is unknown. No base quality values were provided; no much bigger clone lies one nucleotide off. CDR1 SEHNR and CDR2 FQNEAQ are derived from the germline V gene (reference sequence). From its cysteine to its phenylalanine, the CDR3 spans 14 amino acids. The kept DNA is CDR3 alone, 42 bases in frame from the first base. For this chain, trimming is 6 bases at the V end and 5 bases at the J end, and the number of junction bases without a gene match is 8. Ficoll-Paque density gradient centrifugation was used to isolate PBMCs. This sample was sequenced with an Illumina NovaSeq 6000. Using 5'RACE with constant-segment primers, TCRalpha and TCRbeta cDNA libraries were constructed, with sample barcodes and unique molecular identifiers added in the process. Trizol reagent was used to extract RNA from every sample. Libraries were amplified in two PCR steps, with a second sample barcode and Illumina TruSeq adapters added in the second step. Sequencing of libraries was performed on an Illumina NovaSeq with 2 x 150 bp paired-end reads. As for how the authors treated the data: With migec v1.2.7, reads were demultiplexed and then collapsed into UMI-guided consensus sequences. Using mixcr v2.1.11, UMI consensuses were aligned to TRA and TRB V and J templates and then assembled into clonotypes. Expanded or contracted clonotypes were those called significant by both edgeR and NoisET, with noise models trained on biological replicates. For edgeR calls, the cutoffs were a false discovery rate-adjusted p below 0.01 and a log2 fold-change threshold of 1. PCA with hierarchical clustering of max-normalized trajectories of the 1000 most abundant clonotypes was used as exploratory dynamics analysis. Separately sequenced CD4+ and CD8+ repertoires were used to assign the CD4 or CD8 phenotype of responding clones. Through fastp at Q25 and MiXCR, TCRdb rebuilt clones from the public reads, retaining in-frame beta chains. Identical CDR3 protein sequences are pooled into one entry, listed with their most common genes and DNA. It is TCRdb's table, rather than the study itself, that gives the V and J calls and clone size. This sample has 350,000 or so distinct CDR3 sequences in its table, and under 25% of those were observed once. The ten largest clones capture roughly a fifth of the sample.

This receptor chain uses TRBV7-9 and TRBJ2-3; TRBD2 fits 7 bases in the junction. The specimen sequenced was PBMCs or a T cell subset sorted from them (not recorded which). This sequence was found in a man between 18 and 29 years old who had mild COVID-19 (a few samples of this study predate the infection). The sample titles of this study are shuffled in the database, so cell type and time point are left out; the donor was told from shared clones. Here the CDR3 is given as CASRRLAEGDTQYF. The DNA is TGTGCCAGCAGAAGACTAGCCGAGGGAGATACGCAGTATTTT.